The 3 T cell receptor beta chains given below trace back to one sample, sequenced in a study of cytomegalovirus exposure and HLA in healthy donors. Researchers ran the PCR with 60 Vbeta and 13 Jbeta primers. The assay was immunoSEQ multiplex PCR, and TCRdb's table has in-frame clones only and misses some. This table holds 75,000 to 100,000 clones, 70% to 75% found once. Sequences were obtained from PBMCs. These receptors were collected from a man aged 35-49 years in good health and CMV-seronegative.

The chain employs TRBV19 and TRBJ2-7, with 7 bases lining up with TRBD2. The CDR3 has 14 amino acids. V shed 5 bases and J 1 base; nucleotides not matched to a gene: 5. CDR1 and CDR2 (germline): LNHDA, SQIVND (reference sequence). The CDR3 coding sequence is TGTGCCAGTAGTTCACGGACTAGATCCTACGAGCAGTACTTC. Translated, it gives CASSSRTRSYEQYF.

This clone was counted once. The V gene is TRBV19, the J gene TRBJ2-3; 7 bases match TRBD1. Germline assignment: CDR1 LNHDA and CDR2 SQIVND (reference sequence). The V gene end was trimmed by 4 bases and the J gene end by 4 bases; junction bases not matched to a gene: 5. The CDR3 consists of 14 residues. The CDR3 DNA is TGTGCCAGTAGTACCACAGGGGCCCCAGATACGCAGTATTTT. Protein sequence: CASSTTGAPDTQYF.

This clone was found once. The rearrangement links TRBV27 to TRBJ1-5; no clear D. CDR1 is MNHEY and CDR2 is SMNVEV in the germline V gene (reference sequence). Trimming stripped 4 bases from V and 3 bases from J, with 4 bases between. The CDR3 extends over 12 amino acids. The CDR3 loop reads CASSSYNQPQHF. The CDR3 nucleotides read TGTGCCAGCAGTTCGTACAATCAGCCCCAGCATTTT.